This note documents a single T cell receptor (beta chain) sequence. Clones were read by immunoSEQ multiplex PCR, and TCRdb kept only the in-frame ones, dropping some. Altogether some 20,000 clones are present, roughly four fifths being singletons, with the ten largest covering approximately 1.6%. The sample belongs to a study of T cells in narcolepsy. This TCR derives from a human donor in good health. The sample consisted of memory (CD45RA-) CD4+ T cells from blood.

The CDR3 DNA is TGTGCCAGCAGCTCTTTGCTGGGGTCACCCCTCCACTTT. Translating gives CASSSLLGSPLHF. The rearrangement links TRBV7-2 to TRBJ1-6; D gene unclear. This CDR3 region has 13 residues. Trimming left V 4 bases short and J 10 bases short, with 11 bases between. Germline V lookup: CDR1 SGHTA, CDR2 FQGNSA.